These 14 T cell receptor beta chains share one sample of origin, sequenced in a study of T cell responses to AZD1222 COVID-19 vaccine. Generated by immunoSEQ multiplex PCR, the TCRdb table keeps only in-frame clones and is missing some. The table includes 130,000 or so clones, around 89% detected once. The sequencing here drew on peripheral blood, taken on day 0 of AZD1222 vaccination. Receptor source: an adult in good health.

This chain uses TRBV6-2 or TRBV6-3 with TRBJ2-7; possibly TRBD1 or TRBD2 for D (5 bases each). The V gene lost 5 bases and the J gene lost 6 bases, with 8 bases spanning the gap. The CDR3 length is 11 residues. CDR1 MNHEY and CDR2 SVGEGT come from the germline V gene. The CDR3 nucleotides read TGTGCCAGCAGTCTGGGGGTCGAGCAGTACTTC. Translation: CASSLGVEQYF.

This chain links TRBV11-3 with TRBJ2-7; 7 bases align to TRBD1. Looked up from germline, CDR1 is SGHNT and CDR2 is YENEEA. CDR3 size: 15 residues. V gave up 3 bases and J gave up 4 bases; unmatched junction bases: 9. DNA of the CDR3: TGTGCCAGCAGCTTGCAAGGGGGCTCCGATTACGAGCAGTACTTC. This codes for CASSLQGGSDYEQYF.

V is TRBV29-1 and J is TRBJ2-1, with 7 positions matching TRBD1. The CDR3 sequence is 15 residues long. CDR1 and CDR2 (germline): SQVTM, ANQGSEA. Losses at the gene ends were 6 bases for V and 0 bases for J; bases not matched to a gene: 8. In DNA form, the CDR3 reads TGCAGCGTCCAAGGGGGCGCGGGCTCCTACAATGAGCAGTTCTTC. Protein product: CSVQGGAGSYNEQFF.

This clone appeared once. The V gene is TRBV7-9, the J gene TRBJ2-4; D is uncertain. This CDR3 comprises 17 residues. V was cut by 5 bases and J by 0 bases, with 17 bases left in between. Germline-derived CDR1 and CDR2 are SEHNR and FQNEAQ (reference sequence). The CDR3 DNA follows: TGTGCCAGCAGCCCGCCGTTGGGCGACCGAGCCAAAAACATTCAGTACTTC. Protein sequence: CASSPPLGDRAKNIQYF.

The chain employs TRBV7-9 and TRBJ2-1; D not certain. The CDR3 loop spans 12 amino acids. Deletions cut 4 bases from V and 8 bases from J, with 9 bases between. Germline V lookup: CDR1 SEHNR, CDR2 FQNEAQ (reference sequence). CDR3 bases: TGTGCCAGCAGCTCATGGTCCGATGAGCAGTTCTTC. It codes for CASSSWSDEQFF.

The chain joins TRBV27 to TRBJ2-2, with D possibly being TRBD2 (6 bases). Germline CDR1 is MNHEY and CDR2 is SMNVEV (reference sequence). Trimming pared 2 bases from V and 4 bases from J, leaving 8 bases between. The CDR3 consists of 14 residues. CDR3 bases: TGTGCCAGCAGTTTACTCGGGGGCACCGGGGAGCTGTTTTTT. Protein product: CASSLLGGTGELFF.

The genes are TRBV29-1 and TRBJ1-2; TRBD1 is a possible D gene (5 bases). Trimming pared 2 bases from V and 4 bases from J, leaving 17 bases between. There are 15 residues in the CDR3. Germline assignment: CDR1 SQVTM and CDR2 ANQGSEA. The CDR3 bases are TGCAGCGTTGAACGCGATGGACGGGGCGTCTATGGCTACACCTTC. It translates to CSVERDGRGVYGYTF.

The chain has TRBV9 and TRBJ1-1, with 7 nucleotides matching TRBD1. Trimming removed 4 bases from V and 1 base from J; junction bases left unmatched: 16. The CDR3 totals 18 residues. Germline lookup yields CDR1 SGDLS and CDR2 YYNGEE. The chain's CDR3 is CASSQGIDRESSNTEAFF. As DNA, the CDR3 is TGTGCCAGCAGCCAGGGGATTGACAGGGAGAGTTCGAACACTGAAGCTTTCTTT.

The chain links TRBV5-1 to TRBJ2-7, with D possibly called TRBD1 or TRBD2 (6 bases each). V was clipped by 2 bases and J by 4 bases, with 16 bases between them. This CDR3 has 15 residues. The germline V gene has CDR1 SGHRS and CDR2 YFSETQ. CDR3 sequence: CASSFSLAGTYEQYF. The DNA of the CDR3 is TGCGCCAGCAGCTTTAGTTTGGCGGGGACATACGAGCAGTACTTC.

The gene calls are TRBV24-1 and TRBJ2-7; possibly TRBD1 for D (6 bases). The CDR3 has 14 amino acids. Germline V gene sequence: CDR1 KGHDR, CDR2 SFDVKD. The ends were cut back, 5 bases at V and 4 bases at J, with 14 bases in the middle. The CDR3 region is CATSGGQVEYEQYF. The CDR3 DNA sequence: TGTGCCACCAGTGGGGGACAAGTGGAATACGAGCAGTACTTC.

The chain joins TRBV4-1 to TRBJ1-5; TRBD1 aligns across 7 bases. The length of the CDR3 is 15 residues. V lost 1 base to trimming and J lost 5 bases; unmatched junction nucleotides: 5. Germline CDR1 is MGHRA and CDR2 is YSYEKL. The CDR3 reads CASSQVPGGDQPQHF. The CDR3, as DNA: TGCGCCAGCAGCCAAGTGCCAGGGGGGGATCAGCCCCAGCATTTT.

V usage is TRBV28 and J usage is TRBJ1-5, with D perhaps TRBD1 (5 bases). Germline CDR1 reads MDHEN; CDR2 reads SYDVKM. This CDR3 spans 12 amino acids. V was cut by 5 bases and J by 7 bases, with 9 bases left in between. CDR3 nucleotide sequence: TGTGCCAGCAGTAACAGGAACCAGCCCCAGCATTTT. It encodes CASSNRNQPQHF.

The J gene is TRBJ1-1, the V gene TRBV9; no definite D call. Between the trimmed V and J ends, which lost 3 bases and 3 bases, there was a span of 9 bases. The germline gives CDR1 SGDLS, CDR2 YYNGEE. This CDR3 is 13 amino acids long. The chain's CDR3 is CASSGLSDTEAFF. Written as DNA, the CDR3 is TGTGCCAGCAGCGGACTATCGGACACTGAAGCTTTCTTT.

This sequence joins TRBV7-3 and TRBJ2-1, with D possibly being TRBD1 or TRBD2 (5 bases each). The germline V and J ends were trimmed by 5 bases and 7 bases, with 12 bases remaining between them. CDR3 length: 13 amino acids. Germline V gene lookup returns CDR1 SGHTA and CDR2 FQGTGA. CDR3 sequence (DNA): TGTGCCAGCAGCGCCTGGGGGATTAATGAGCAGTTCTTC. Protein: CASSAWGINEQFF.